This TCR beta chain was recovered during a study of T cell changes during pregnancy in multiple sclerosis. Germline-derived CDR1 and CDR2 are MNHNS and SASEGT. The CDR3 totals 18 residues. The ends were cut back, 4 bases at V and 8 bases at J, with 24 bases in the middle. The table came from immunoSEQ multiplex PCR; TCRdb's copy has only in-frame clones and leaves some out. The sample records 40,000 to 60,000 clones, about nine tenths being singletons. The input for sequencing was CD4+ T cells from peripheral blood mononuclear cells, taken in the third trimester of pregnancy. The chain combines TRBV6-1 with TRBJ1-6; D may be TRBD1 (6 bases). The TCR was taken from a female donor with multiple sclerosis, enrolled in a pregnancy study. This chain's CDR3 is CASSGIATGPGFDSPLHF. In DNA, the CDR3 is TGTGCCAGCAGTGGAATTGCAACAGGGCCGGGGTTTGATTCACCCCTCCACTTT.